The clone carrying this T cell receptor beta chain showed up many times. Its antigen is not known. The data were obtained in a study of identical twins. Findings and limits, study-wide: Among beta out-of-frame sequences, excess sharing between twins appeared weaker. Alpha sequences out of frame and shared by twins had excess low generation probability.

MiXCR was run by TCRdb on the 5' RACE reads, yielding one entry per CDR3 protein. The repertoire consists of about 460,000 distinct CDR3 sequences, with 13% to 15% occurring once and the leading ten covering about 0.52%. Germline CDR1 is MNHNY and CDR2 is SVGAGI (reference sequence). V gave up 5 bases and J gave up 3 bases, with 5 bases separating them. This CDR3 spans 12 amino acids. These data are also associated with another study on yellow fever vaccine responses in identical twins.

Sequencing was done on a sample of CD4+ T cells sorted from blood. The receptor's source is a woman in her late teens or twenties in good health. The J gene is TRBJ1-5, the V gene TRBV6-6; D ambiguous. The CDR3 DNA sequence: TGTGCCAGCAGTGGCCCCAATCAGCCCCAGCATTTT. Translation: CASSGPNQPQHF.